The rows below give T cell receptor beta chains drawn from one sample of a study of OX40 agonist ivuxolimab in advanced cancers. Here immunoSEQ multiplex PCR was the method, and the copy in TCRdb shows in-frame clones only, minus some. Of 75,000 to 100,000 clones listed, more than 80% were seen once; the top ten hold 5.8%. The source material was CD4+ or CD8+ T cells sorted from blood, sampled in a trial of the OX40 agonist ivuxolimab. The receptors stem from an adult with an advanced solid tumor such as melanoma, head and neck, liver or kidney cancer. CDR3s include the opening cysteine and the closing phenylalanine or tryptophan. Each record gives: J gene, CDR3 length, clone size, V gene, D gene, CDR3 DNA, CDR3 protein. A D gene is named only where the DNA matches it firmly. A clone size is listed for some rows: how often the clone was seen (once, few, many), or a class if it is expanded.

TRBJ2-2 13 NA TRBV11-3 NA TGTGCCAGCAGCTTAAGTGCCCCCGGGGAGCTGTTTTTT CASSLSAPGELFF
TRBJ2-1 14 NA TRBV6-6 TRBD2 TGTGCCAGCAGTTGGGGGGTAGCGGGGAAAGAGCAGTTCTTC CASSWGVAGKEQFF
TRBJ2-7 16 NA TRBV27 TRBD2 TGTGCCAGCAGGCTCACTGGACTAGTGGGGTCCTACGAGCAGTACTTC CASRLTGLVGSYEQYF
TRBJ1-1 13 once TRBV11-3 NA TGTGCCAGCAGCTTAGGGGTGAACACTGAAGCTTTCTTT CASSLGVNTEAFF
TRBJ2-7 11 NA TRBV6-1 NA TGTGCCAGCAAAGGGGTGCGCGAGCAGTACTTC CASKGVREQYF
TRBJ1-1 15 NA TRBV7-9 TRBD1 TGTGCCAGCAGCGCCCCCTTGACAGGGGGCACTGAAGCTTTCTTT CASSAPLTGGTEAFF
TRBJ1-1 12 once TRBV5-1 NA TGCGCCAGCAGCCACGAGAACACTGAAGCTTTCTTT CASSHENTEAFF
TRBJ1-3 14 NA TRBV2 TRBD1 TGTGCCAGCAGGAACGGACAGGGAGGAAACACCATATATTTT CASRNGQGGNTIYF
TRBJ2-2 17 NA TRBV12-5 TRBD1 TGTGCTAGTGGACCTACACCGGGACAGGGGGTTGCCGGGGAGCTGTTTTTT CASGPTPGQGVAGELFF
TRBJ1-5 13 NA TRBV12-5 NA TGTGCTAGTGGTTCAGGGACTCATCAGCCCCAGCATTTT CASGSGTHQPQHF
TRBJ1-1 14 NA TRBV18 NA TGTGCCAGCTCACCACAGGGGTGGGACACTGAAGCTTTCTTT CASSPQGWDTEAFF
TRBJ2-2 16 NA TRBV5-1 TRBD1 TGCGCCAGCAGCTTGGCCGGACAGGGGTCCTCCGGGGAGCTGTTTTTT CASSLAGQGSSGELFF
TRBJ2-1 15 NA TRBV27 NA TGTGCCAGCAGTTTTACCCCGGGTGGGTACAATGAGCAGTTCTTC CASSFTPGGYNEQFF
TRBJ1-5 13 NA TRBV6-1 NA TGTGCCAGCAGTGTCGGAGTAAATCAGCCCCAGCATTTT CASSVGVNQPQHF
TRBJ2-7 13 once TRBV9 TRBD1 TGTGCCAGCAGCCCCCCGGACAGGTACGAGCAGTACTTC CASSPPDRYEQYF
TRBJ2-2 15 NA TRBV19 NA TGTGCCAGTAGTATTACGTGGACTGGGTCCGGGGAGCTGTTTTTT CASSITWTGSGELFF
TRBJ1-6 15 once TRBV15 NA TGTGCCACCAGCAGAGATAGTACAGATAATTCACCCCTCCACTTT CATSRDSTDNSPLHF
TRBJ2-7 15 NA TRBV7-9 TRBD1 TGTGCCAGCAGCCCGATACACACAGGGGGCGACGAGCAGTACTTC CASSPIHTGGDEQYF
TRBJ2-1 15 NA TRBV6-6 TRBD2 TGTGCCAGCAGCTACGGGGGGGCGCAAGTAAATGAGCAGTTCTTC CASSYGGAQVNEQFF
TRBJ2-7 17 NA TRBV5-1 NA TGCGCCAGCAGCTTGAGGACCGCCGATGAAATTGTATACGAGCAGTACTTC CASSLRTADEIVYEQYF
TRBJ1-4 15 NA TRBV9 TRBD1 TGTGCCAGCAGCCCTGGGACAGATAGTAATGAAAAACTGTTTTTT CASSPGTDSNEKLFF
TRBJ2-1 14 NA TRBV4-1 NA TGCGCCAGCAGCCATGAGGACGGGTACAATGAGCAGTTCTTC CASSHEDGYNEQFF
TRBJ2-3 16 NA TRBV5-1 TRBD2 TGCGCCAGCAGCTGGACTAGCGGGGACTACACAGATACGCAGTATTTT CASSWTSGDYTDTQYF
TRBJ1-1 14 NA TRBV7-2 NA TGTGCCAGCAGCTTAATACGGGTGAACACTGAAGCTTTCTTT CASSLIRVNTEAFF
TRBJ1-2 16 NA TRBV30 NA TGTGCCTGGACGGACCCCTTGAGGGACGGCTTCTATGGCTACACCTTC CAWTDPLRDGFYGYTF
TRBJ2-5 17 NA TRBV7-9 TRBD2 TGTGCCAGCAGCTTGCGGACTAGCGGGAGGGCCGAGGAGACCCAGTACTTC CASSLRTSGRAEETQYF
TRBJ1-1 13 NA TRBV28 NA TGTGCCAGCTCTTGGGCGGGGAACACTGAAGCTTTCTTT CASSWAGNTEAFF
TRBJ2-1 15 NA TRBV18 TRBD1 TGTGCCAGCTCAGCCGACAGGGGCTCCTACAATGAGCAGTTCTTC CASSADRGSYNEQFF
TRBJ1-5 16 NA TRBV4-1 TRBD1 TGCGCCAGCAGCCAAGCCTCGGACAGGCGGGAGCAGCCCCAGCATTTT CASSQASDRREQPQHF